One T cell receptor beta chain is described in this entry. Participant age was roughly 18 to 89 years, and participants resided in approximately 24 US areas. Study processing details: Quantification of nucleated cells was approximated via reference gene primer amplification. TCRdb keeps only in-frame clones here, not all; method: immunoSEQ multiplex PCR. Clone size and the V and J calls come from that table; the DNA yielded D and trimming. The sample has about 230,000 clones, more than 70% seen once. Germline CDR1 reads LNHDA; CDR2 reads SQIVND (reference sequence). The length of the CDR3 is 14 residues. After removal of 4 bases from V and 2 bases from J, the junction contained 1 base not matched to a gene. This sample was included in a study of blood T cell repertoires in COVID-19. At the level of the study: From T cells, B-cell-depleted T cells, or PBMCs came the material, which was cDNA or gDNA.

Sequenced: PBMCs or T cells enriched from blood (not recorded which). The gene calls are TRBV19 and TRBJ1-3, with 8 bases lining up with TRBD1. The receptor's source is a woman aged 40 to 50 with acute COVID-19. CDR3 region: CASSKTGAGNTIYF. The CDR3 DNA reads as TGTGCCAGTAGTAAGACAGGGGCTGGAAACACCATATATTTT.